This T cell receptor beta chain stems from a study of blood T cell repertoires in COVID-19. Looking at the study overall: COVID-19 samples, acute and convalescent, were from the United States, Italy and Spain. The analysed material was cDNA or gDNA that came from T cells, B-cell-depleted T cells, or PBMCs.

Data came from immunoSEQ multiplex PCR; TCRdb stores just in-frame clones and leaves some out. This table holds more than 200,000 clones, 85% to 90% found once. Looked up from germline, CDR1 is LNHDA and CDR2 is SQIVND (reference sequence). The CDR3 loop spans 15 amino acids. V dropped 5 bases and J dropped 0 bases, with 8 bases sitting between them. The chain has TRBV19 and TRBJ1-6; D remains ambiguous. The clonotype was recovered from a man aged 45-60 years with acute or convalescent COVID-19. The sample consisted of peripheral blood. The CDR3 sequence is CASSYGRSYNSPLHF. The CDR3 region has the DNA TGTGCCAGTAGTTATGGGCGCTCCTATAATTCACCCCTCCACTTT. Filled out from reference TRBV19 and TRBJ1-6, the complete variable domain reads DGGITQSPKYLFRKEGQNVTLSCEQNLNHDAMYWYRQDPGQGLRLIYYSQIVNDFQKGDIAEGYSVSREKKESFPLTVTSAQKNPTAFYLCASSYGRSYNSPLHFGNGTRLTVT.